The sequence of this TCR beta chain was determined in a study of cytomegalovirus exposure and HLA in healthy donors. This PCR relied on a set of 60 Vbeta primers and 13 Jbeta primers. Produced via immunoSEQ multiplex PCR; TCRdb's table is partial and in-frame only. The repertoire holds roughly 35,000 clones, with around 53% as singletons. Germline V gene data show CDR1 as SSHAT and CDR2 as FNYEAQ (reference sequence). This CDR3 region has 13 residues. V lost 6 bases and J lost 6; bases outside the gene matches: 8. Remarks on this clone: Its specificity is unknown.

Findings and limits, study-wide: Most of the TCR beta V segments (in an earlier analysis) were productive either about 87% or about 30% of the time. The analysis excluded some indistinguishable V segments, including TRBV6-2 and TRBV6-3.

The V gene is TRBV7-7, the J gene TRBJ2-7; 7 positions agree with TRBD1. The TCR originated in a middle-aged woman in good health and CMV-seropositive. The material sequenced was PBMCs. DNA for the CDR3: TGTGCCAGCAGTCCCGACAGGGCTCGCGAGCAGTACTTC. Its translation: CASSPDRAREQYF.